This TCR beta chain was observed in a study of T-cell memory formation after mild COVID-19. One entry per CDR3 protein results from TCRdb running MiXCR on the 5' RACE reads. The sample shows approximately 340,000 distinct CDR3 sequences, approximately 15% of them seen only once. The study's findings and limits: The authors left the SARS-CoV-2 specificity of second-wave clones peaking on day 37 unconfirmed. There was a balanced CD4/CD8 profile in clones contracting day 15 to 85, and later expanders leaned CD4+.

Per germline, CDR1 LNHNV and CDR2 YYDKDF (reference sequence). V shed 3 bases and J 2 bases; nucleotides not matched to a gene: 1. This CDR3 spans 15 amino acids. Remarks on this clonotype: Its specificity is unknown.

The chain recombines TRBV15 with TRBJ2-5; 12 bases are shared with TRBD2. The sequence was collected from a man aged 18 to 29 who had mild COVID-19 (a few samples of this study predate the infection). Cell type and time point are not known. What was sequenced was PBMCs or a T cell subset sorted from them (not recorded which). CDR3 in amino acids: CATSRGLAGQETQYF. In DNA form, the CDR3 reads TGTGCCACCAGCAGGGGACTAGCGGGTCAAGAGACCCAGTACTTC.